Following are 21 T cell receptor beta chains from one sample sequenced in a study of OX40 agonist ivuxolimab in advanced cancers. The protocol was immunoSEQ multiplex PCR, while the TCRdb copy is restricted to in-frame clones and leaves out a portion. The data contain tens of thousands of clones, approximately 81% of them seen just once; the ten biggest clones take up around 1.1%. Specimen: CD4+ or CD8+ T cells sorted from blood, collected in a trial of the OX40 agonist ivuxolimab. The receptors stem from an adult with an advanced solid tumor such as melanoma, head and neck, liver or kidney cancer.

V gene TRBV5-1 combines with J gene TRBJ1-1; D is undetermined. This CDR3 is 14 amino acids long. CDR1 and CDR2 from the germline V gene are SGHRS and YFSETQ. Trimming removed 3 bases at V and 0 bases at J, with 9 bases between. In DNA form, the CDR3 reads TGCGCCAGCAGCTCCTCCGTCCTGAACACTGAAGCTTTCTTT. Translation: CASSSSVLNTEAFF.

The chain carries TRBV1 and TRBJ2-5; TRBD1 is the table's D call and was not checked against the DNA. TRBV1 is shown as a pseudogene. The CDR3 length is 20 residues. The CDR3 region has the DNA TGCACCAGCAGCCAAGAAGGATCCAAAGGGGGACAGGAGAGGCGAGAGACCCAGTACTTC. Residues: CTSSQEGSKGGQERRETQYF.

This clone was recorded a few times. The V and J genes are TRBV19 and TRBJ1-2, with unresolved D. CDR3 length equals 13 residues. Germline loops: CDR1 LNHDA, CDR2 SQIVND (reference sequence). The V end lost 7 bases, the J end lost 7 bases, and 16 bases lay between the germline ends. This chain's CDR3 is CASNPDWRSGYTF. The CDR3, as DNA: TGTGCCAGTAATCCAGACTGGCGCTCTGGCTACACCTTC. The variable domain in full, with the rest retrieved from reference TRBV19 and TRBJ1-2, is DGGITQSPKYLFRKEGQNVTLSCEQNLNHDAMYWYRQDPGQGLRLIYYSQIVNDFQKGDIAEGYSVSREKKESFPLTVTSAQKNPTAFYLCASNPDWRSGYTFGSGTRLTVV.

As for this clone: The sample has other DNA sequences that encode this CDR3 too. The chain uses TRBV30 and TRBJ1-5; 7 bases are shared with TRBD1. This CDR3 is built from 14 residues. V was clipped by 5 bases and J by 6 bases; unmatched bases: 10. Germline CDR1 is GTSNPN and CDR2 is SVGIG (reference sequence). Here the CDR3 reads CAWRGEGAGQPQHF. CDR3 nucleotides: TGTGCCTGGCGGGGGGAGGGGGCCGGTCAGCCCCAGCATTTT.

The chain combines TRBV10-1 with TRBJ2-2, with D possibly being TRBD1 (5 bases). Deletions cut 3 bases from V and 1 base from J, with 6 bases between. Germline CDR1 WNHNN, CDR2 SYGVQD (reference sequence). The CDR3 covers 14 residues. CDR3 nucleotides: TGCGCCAGCAGTGAAACAGGGAACACCGGGGAGCTGTTTTTT. It specifies CASSETGNTGELFF.

The V call is TRBV6-4, the J call TRBJ2-3, with 7 bases matching TRBD1. Germline V CDR1 and CDR2: MRHNA, SNTAGT. There are 14 residues in the CDR3. V lost 5 bases and J lost 3; bases outside the gene matches: 5. The CDR3 is CASSRQGWTDTQYF. CDR3 sequence (DNA): TGTGCCAGCAGTCGACAGGGTTGGACAGATACGCAGTATTTT.

The table lists this clone with a count of one. The genes are TRBV2 and TRBJ1-4, with D perhaps matching TRBD1 (5 bases). The CDR3 has 14 amino acids. V lost 3 bases to trimming and J lost 2 bases, with 7 bases between them. CDR1 is SNHLY, CDR2 FYNNEI, per germline. CDR3 nucleotides: TGTGCCAGCAGTGACCGGGGGACTAATGAAAAACTGTTTTTT. Amino acid sequence: CASSDRGTNEKLFF. Filled out from reference TRBV2 and TRBJ1-4, the complete variable domain reads EPEVTQTPSHQVTQMGQEVILRCVPISNHLYFYWYRQILGQKVEFLVSFYNNEISEKSEIFDDQFSVERPDGSNFTLKIRSTKLEDSAMYFCASSDRGTNEKLFFGSGTQLSVL.

The V call is TRBV10-1, the J call TRBJ2-1, with TRBD2 identical over 9 bases. Germline V CDR1 and CDR2: WNHNN, SYGVQD (reference sequence). The CDR3 spans 15 residues. V shed 5 bases, J shed 5 bases, and the junction held 7 bases outside the gene matches. The CDR3 is CASSRSGGKDNEQFF. DNA of the CDR3: TGCGCCAGCAGTCGGAGCGGGGGGAAAGACAATGAGCAGTTCTTC.

The chain has TRBV7-9 and TRBJ1-4; 10 positions match TRBD1. The CDR3 spans 15 residues. Germline CDR1 reads SEHNR; CDR2 reads FQNEAQ (reference sequence). V was pared by 4 bases and J by 12 bases, with 11 bases of the junction left unmatched. CDR3 region: CASSSRTGGLEELFF. Written as DNA, the CDR3 is TGTGCCAGCAGCTCAAGGACAGGGGGGCTGGAGGAACTGTTTTTT.

V is TRBV4-3 and J is TRBJ1-2; D possibly corresponds to TRBD1 (5 bases). Per germline, CDR1 LGHNA and CDR2 YSLEER. This CDR3 region has 15 residues. Trimming took off 1 base at V and 1 base at J, with 10 bases between the two ends. The CDR3 region is CASSQARALNYGYTF. CDR3 nucleotide sequence: TGCGCCAGCAGCCAAGCCAGGGCTCTTAACTATGGCTACACCTTC.

V and J are TRBV19 and TRBJ1-4, with a possible D match to TRBD1 (5 bases). CDR1 and CDR2 from the germline V gene are LNHDA and SQIVND (reference sequence). The V and J ends lost 6 bases and 7 bases respectively, with 18 bases between them. The CDR3 is made up of 15 amino acids. CDR3 sequence: CASRTDTSKVEKLFF. CDR3 DNA sequence: TGTGCCAGTAGGACGGACACTAGTAAGGTTGAAAAACTGTTTTTT.

The chain links TRBV2 to TRBJ2-5, with 7 bases matching TRBD1. With V trimmed by 6 bases and J by 4 bases, 11 bases remained unmatched. CDR1 SNHLY and CDR2 FYNNEI come from the germline V gene. This CDR3 is 15 amino acids long. The CDR3 sequence is CASRRFQGVGETQYF. The DNA of the CDR3 is TGTGCCAGCAGAAGGTTTCAGGGGGTAGGAGAGACCCAGTACTTC. Using reference TRBV2 and TRBJ2-5 for the parts outside the CDR3, the full variable domain is EPEVTQTPSHQVTQMGQEVILRCVPISNHLYFYWYRQILGQKVEFLVSFYNNEISEKSEIFDDQFSVERPDGSNFTLKIRSTKLEDSAMYFCASRRFQGVGETQYFGPGTRLLVL.

The chain couples TRBV18 to TRBJ2-7; a possible D gene is TRBD2 (6 bases). Germline V gene data show CDR1 as KGHSH and CDR2 as LQKENI. The V and J ends lost 5 bases and 6 bases respectively, with 20 bases between them. The CDR3 runs 15 residues. CDR3 DNA: TGTGCCAGCTCATCTGTGCAGGAGGGTTACGGCGAGCAGTACGTC. Translated: CASSSVQEGYGEQYV.

The chain recombines TRBV10-1 with TRBJ2-7, with no clear D. V lost 2 bases, J lost 2 bases, and 7 bases lay in between. This CDR3 spans 13 amino acids. Germline V lookup: CDR1 WNHNN, CDR2 SYGVQD (reference sequence). This CDR3 reads CASSERNPYEQYV. The DNA of the CDR3 is TGCGCCAGCAGTGAGAGGAATCCCTACGAGCAGTACGTC.

Here the CDR3 DNA reads TGTGCCAGCAGCTTTGTTCCTGGAAACACCATATATTTT. This encodes CASSFVPGNTIYF. The V and J genes are TRBV11-1 and TRBJ1-3; D remains unclear. The germline V gene has CDR1 SGHAT and CDR2 FQDESV (reference sequence). This CDR3 contains 13 residues. V lost 3 bases and J lost 2, with 5 bases in between.

The CDR3, as DNA: TGTGCCATCTATGGCGGGGGGGAAGATACGCAGTATTTT. This gives the protein CAIYGGGEDTQYF. The chain recombines TRBV10-3 with TRBJ2-3; 9 nucleotides align to TRBD2. The germline CDR1 and CDR2 sequences are ENHRY and SYGVKD. After removal of 8 bases from V and 5 bases from J, the junction contained 5 bases not matched to a gene. The CDR3 extends over 13 amino acids.

The chain employs TRBV7-2 and TRBJ1-6; D not resolved. The CDR3 loop spans 12 amino acids. With 4 bases removed from V and 10 bases from J, the gap between germline ends came to 8 bases. The germline V gene encodes CDR1 SGHTA and CDR2 FQGNSA. The CDR3 region has the DNA TGTGCCAGCAGCTCCTTCAACTCACCCCTCCACTTT. Protein sequence: CASSSFNSPLHF.

This clone has a handful of counts. The chain has TRBV21-1 and TRBJ1-1. TRBV21-1 is designated a pseudogene. There are 16 residues in the CDR3. The CDR3 here is CASSKEGPPGKAEAFF. In DNA form, the CDR3 reads TGTGCCAGCAGCAAAGAGGGGCCTCCGGGGAAAGCTGAAGCTTTCTTT.

The gene calls are TRBV5-6 and TRBJ2-7; 10 bases align to TRBD1. CDR1 is SGHDT and CDR2 is YYEEEE in the germline V gene. The CDR3 runs to 15 residues. The V and J ends lost 1 base and 1 base, in that order; junction bases with no gene match: 2. The CDR3 nucleotides are TGTGCCAGCAGCTTGTTGGGACAGGGGTCCTACGAGCAGTACGTC. Translation: CASSLLGQGSYEQYV.

This rearrangement joins TRBV30 to TRBJ2-5; 12 nucleotides align to TRBD2. With V trimmed by 1 base and J by 5 bases, 5 bases remained unmatched. CDR3 length: 15 amino acids. Germline CDR1 GTSNPN, CDR2 SVGIG (reference sequence). The CDR3 reads CAWSDLAGGLETQYF. The CDR3, as DNA: TGTGCCTGGAGTGATCTAGCGGGGGGGCTGGAGACCCAGTACTTC.

The rearrangement uses TRBV5-6 and TRBJ1-1, with no clear D. V lost 6 bases and J 0 bases, leaving 9 bases between the germline ends. The germline gives CDR1 SGHDT, CDR2 YYEEEE. This CDR3 spans 13 amino acids. CDR3 protein: CASKGILNTEAFF. CDR3 sequence (DNA): TGTGCCAGCAAAGGAATCTTGAACACTGAAGCTTTCTTT.